This TCR beta chain was obtained from a study of blood T cell repertoires in COVID-19. Study-level information: From the United States, Italy and Spain came samples of acute and convalescent COVID-19.

Source study methods: Amplification from reference gene primers served as the basis for estimated nucleated cell counts. The protocol was immunoSEQ multiplex PCR, while the TCRdb copy is restricted to in-frame clones and leaves out a portion. That table furnishes V, J and clone size, whereas the DNA furnished D and trimming. Here the sample spans some 80,000 clones, around four fifths being singletons. The CDR3 covers 18 residues. This clonotype was sampled from a human donor in a cohort sampled during active COVID-19. This chain connects TRBV21-1 to TRBJ2-3; the table's D call of TRBD2 was not tested on the DNA. TRBV21-1 is annotated as a pseudogene. Input material: peripheral blood. The chain's CDR3 is CASSGGVTSGVDTDTQYF. The CDR3 DNA reads TGTGCCAGCAGCGGAGGGGTGACTAGCGGGGTTGACACAGATACGCAGTATTTT.